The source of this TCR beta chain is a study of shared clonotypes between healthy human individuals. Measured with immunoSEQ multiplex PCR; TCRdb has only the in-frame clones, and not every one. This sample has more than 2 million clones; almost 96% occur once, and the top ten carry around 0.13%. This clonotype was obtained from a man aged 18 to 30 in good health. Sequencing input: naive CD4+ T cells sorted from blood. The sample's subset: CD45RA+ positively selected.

CDR3 DNA: TGTGCCGCGGGACGGGGACCTCGGGATAGGTTCTTT. Amino acid sequence: CAAGRGPRDRFF. V gene TRBV6-1 combines with J gene TRBJ1-1, with a weak D call TRBD1 (5 bases). V was cut by 11 bases and J by 14 bases, with 24 bases left in between. Germline V gives CDR1 MNHNS, CDR2 SASEGT. The CDR3 is 12 residues long.